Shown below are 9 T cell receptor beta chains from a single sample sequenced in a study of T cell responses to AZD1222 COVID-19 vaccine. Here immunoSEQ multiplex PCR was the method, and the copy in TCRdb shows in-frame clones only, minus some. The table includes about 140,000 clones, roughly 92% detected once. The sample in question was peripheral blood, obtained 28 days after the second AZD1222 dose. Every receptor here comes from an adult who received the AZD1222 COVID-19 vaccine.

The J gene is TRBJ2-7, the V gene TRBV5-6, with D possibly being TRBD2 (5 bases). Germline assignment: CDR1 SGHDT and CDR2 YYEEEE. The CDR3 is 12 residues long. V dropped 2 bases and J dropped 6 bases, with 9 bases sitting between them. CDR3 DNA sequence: TGTGCCAGCAGCTTCGGACGGGGCGAGCAGTACTTC. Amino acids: CASSFGRGEQYF.

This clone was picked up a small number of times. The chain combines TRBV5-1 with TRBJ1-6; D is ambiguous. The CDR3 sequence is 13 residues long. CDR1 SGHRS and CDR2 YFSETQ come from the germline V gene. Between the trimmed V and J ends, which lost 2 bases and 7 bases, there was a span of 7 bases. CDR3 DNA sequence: TGCGCCAGCAGCTTTTCGGAGAATTCACCCCTCCACTTT. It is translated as CASSFSENSPLHF.

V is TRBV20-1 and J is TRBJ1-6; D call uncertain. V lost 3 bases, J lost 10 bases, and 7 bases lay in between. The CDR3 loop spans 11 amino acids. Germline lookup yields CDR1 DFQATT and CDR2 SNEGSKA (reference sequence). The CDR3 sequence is CSASYQSPLHF. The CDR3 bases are TGCAGTGCTAGTTATCAATCACCCCTCCACTTT.

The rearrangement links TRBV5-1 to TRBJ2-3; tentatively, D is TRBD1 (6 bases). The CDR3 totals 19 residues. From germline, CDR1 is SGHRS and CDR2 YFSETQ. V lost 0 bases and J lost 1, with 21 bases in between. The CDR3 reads CASSLARTLGASRTDTQYF. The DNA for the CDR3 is TGCGCCAGCAGCTTGGCTAGAACGTTGGGGGCTAGTCGCACAGATACGCAGTATTTT. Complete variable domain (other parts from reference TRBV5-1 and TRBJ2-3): KAGVTQTPRYLIKTRGQQVTLSCSPISGHRSVSWYQQTPGQGLQFLFEYFSETQRNKGNFPGRFSGRQFSNSRSEMNVSTLELGDSALYLCASSLARTLGASRTDTQYFGPGTRLTVL.

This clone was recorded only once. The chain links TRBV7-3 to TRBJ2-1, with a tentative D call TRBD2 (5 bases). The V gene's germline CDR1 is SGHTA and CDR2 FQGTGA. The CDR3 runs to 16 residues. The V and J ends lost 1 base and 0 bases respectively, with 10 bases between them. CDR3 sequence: CASSLRGRSSYNEQFF. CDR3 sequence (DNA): TGTGCCAGCAGCTTAAGAGGGCGGAGCTCCTACAATGAGCAGTTCTTC.

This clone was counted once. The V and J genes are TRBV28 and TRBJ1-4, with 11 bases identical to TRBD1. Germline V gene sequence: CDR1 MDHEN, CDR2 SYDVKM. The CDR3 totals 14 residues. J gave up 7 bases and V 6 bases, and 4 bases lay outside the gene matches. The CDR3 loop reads CASSVGTGGEKLFF. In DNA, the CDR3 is TGTGCCAGCAGCGTCGGGACAGGGGGTGAAAAACTGTTTTTT.

The CDR3 reads CAIGAYTEAFF. CDR3 bases: TGTGCCATCGGTGCTTACACTGAAGCTTTCTTT. The chain employs TRBV10-3 and TRBJ1-1, with D uncertain. Germline CDR1 is ENHRY and CDR2 is SYGVKD. Trimming removed 8 bases at V and 3 bases at J, with 7 bases between. This CDR3 region has 11 residues.

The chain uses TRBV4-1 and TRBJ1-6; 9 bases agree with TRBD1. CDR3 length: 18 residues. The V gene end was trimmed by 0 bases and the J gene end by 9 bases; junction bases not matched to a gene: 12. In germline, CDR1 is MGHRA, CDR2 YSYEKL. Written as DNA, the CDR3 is TGCGCCAGCAGCCAAGAGCGGCACCCGGGACAGGGTAGTTCACCCCTCCACTTT. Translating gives CASSQERHPGQGSSPLHF.

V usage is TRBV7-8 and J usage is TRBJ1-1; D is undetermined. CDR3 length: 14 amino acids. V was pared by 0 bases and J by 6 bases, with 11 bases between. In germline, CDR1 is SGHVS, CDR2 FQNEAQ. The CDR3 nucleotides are TGTGCCAGCAGCTTAGCGCCGGGAAGGGCTGAAGCTTTCTTT. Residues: CASSLAPGRAEAFF.